This is a list of T cell receptor beta chains from one sample in a study of regulatory T cells in long-lasting Graves disease. TCRdb reprocessed the multiplex PCR reads with MiXCR, giving one entry per CDR3 protein. This sample has hundreds of thousands of distinct CDR3 sequences, with roughly 12% found just once. These data were likewise used in another study, on T cells in Graves' hyperthyroidism and ophthalmopathy.

The sample in question was peripheral blood mononuclear cells (PBMCs), obtained at new diagnosis, from a patient treated with antithyroid drugs. The receptors were gathered from a man aged 25 to 40 with Graves disease. Both conserved end residues are part of each CDR3. A D gene is named only where the DNA matches it firmly. Rows may omit the clone size; those that give it use once, few, many or a size class.

V gene: TRBV30; clone size: few; J gene: TRBJ2-3; D gene: NA; CDR3 DNA: TGTGCCTGGACAATCGGGATAACCACAGATACGCAGTATTTT; CDR3 protein: CAWTIGITTDTQYF
V gene: TRBV24-1; clone size: NA; J gene: TRBJ1-2; D gene: TRBD1; CDR3 DNA: TGTGCCACCAGTGATTCCCTCCCCAGGGGGCGCGATGGCTACACCTTC; CDR3 protein: CATSDSLPRGRDGYTF
V gene: TRBV6-1; clone size: many; J gene: TRBJ1-5; D gene: NA; CDR3 DNA: TGTGCCAGCAGTGAAGCGGGGGGAAATCAGCCCCAGCATTTT; CDR3 protein: CASSEAGGNQPQHF
V gene: TRBV20-1; clone size: NA; J gene: TRBJ2-7; D gene: TRBD2; CDR3 DNA: TGCAGTGCTAGGGGGACTAGCGGGGTTTCCTACGAGCAGTACTTC; CDR3 protein: CSARGTSGVSYEQYF
V gene: TRBV5-6; clone size: few; J gene: TRBJ2-7; D gene: TRBD1; CDR3 DNA: TGTGCCAGCAGTCCCGGGACAGGGAATTTCGAGCAGTACTTC; CDR3 protein: CASSPGTGNFEQYF
V gene: TRBV6-5; clone size: NA; J gene: TRBJ2-1; D gene: TRBD2; CDR3 DNA: TGTGCCAGCAGTTACTCGGGTAGCGGGAACTACAATGAGCAGTTCTTC; CDR3 protein: CASSYSGSGNYNEQFF
V gene: TRBV19; clone size: NA; J gene: TRBJ1-2; D gene: NA; CDR3 DNA: TGTGCCAGGTCCAGTGAGAAGTTATGGTATGGCTACACCTTC; CDR3 protein: CARSSEKLWYGYTF
V gene: TRBV4-2; clone size: few; J gene: TRBJ2-7; D gene: NA; CDR3 DNA: TGTGCCAGCAGCCAAGAACTAGCATCCTACGAGCAGTACTTC; CDR3 protein: CASSQELASYEQYF
V gene: TRBV7-2; clone size: NA; J gene: TRBJ2-3; D gene: NA; CDR3 DNA: TGTGTCAGCAGCTCCCTATCTGGGGATACGCAGTATTTT; CDR3 protein: CVSSSLSGDTQYF
V gene: TRBV19; clone size: NA; J gene: TRBJ2-7; D gene: TRBD2; CDR3 DNA: TGTGCCAGTAGGAAGCGGGGAAGCTCCTACGAGCAGTACTTC; CDR3 protein: CASRKRGSSYEQYF
V gene: TRBV6-5; clone size: many; J gene: TRBJ2-7; D gene: NA; CDR3 DNA: TGTGCCAGCAGTTACTCCGAAGGGGCGGGGAGCAACGAGCAGTACTTC; CDR3 protein: CASSYSEGAGSNEQYF
V gene: TRBV19; clone size: NA; J gene: TRBJ1-2; D gene: NA; CDR3 DNA: TGTGCCAGTAGTTCCGGACCCGAGGGCTACACCTTC; CDR3 protein: CASSSGPEGYTF
V gene: TRBV7-9; clone size: NA; J gene: TRBJ2-7; D gene: TRBD2; CDR3 DNA: TGTGCCAGCAGCAAGACTAGCGGGAGTGTCGAGCAGTACTTC; CDR3 protein: CASSKTSGSVEQYF
V gene: TRBV10-3; clone size: many; J gene: TRBJ2-5; D gene: TRBD2; CDR3 DNA: TGTGCCATGGGCGGGGGGGAGACCCAGTACTTC; CDR3 protein: CAMGGGETQYF
V gene: TRBV7-2; clone size: many; J gene: TRBJ2-3; D gene: NA; CDR3 DNA: TGTGCCAGCAGCCCTCGGGCGGACACAGATACGCAGTATTTT; CDR3 protein: CASSPRADTDTQYF
V gene: TRBV6-1; clone size: many; J gene: TRBJ1-1; D gene: NA; CDR3 DNA: TGTGCCAGCAGCCCGATGAGGGCTTTCTTT; CDR3 protein: CASSPMRAFF
V gene: TRBV9; clone size: once; J gene: TRBJ2-3; D gene: NA; CDR3 DNA: TGTGCCAGCAGCCCCGGTGGGTCTCCCACAGATACGCAGTATTTT; CDR3 protein: CASSPGGSPTDTQYF
V gene: TRBV5-1; clone size: many; J gene: TRBJ2-3; D gene: TRBD2; CDR3 DNA: TGTGCCAGCAGTTTGGGGACTAGCGGGACTGATACGCAGTATTTT; CDR3 protein: CASSLGTSGTDTQYF
V gene: TRBV11-2; clone size: many; J gene: TRBJ1-3; D gene: NA; CDR3 DNA: TGTGCCAGCAGCCCCCCTAATCGAAACACCATATATTTT; CDR3 protein: CASSPPNRNTIYF
V gene: TRBV14; clone size: many; J gene: TRBJ2-7; D gene: TRBD1; CDR3 DNA: TGTGCCAGCAGCCAAGAGTCGACAGGGGATACAGGGGAGCAGTACTTC; CDR3 protein: CASSQESTGDTGEQYF
V gene: TRBV29-1; clone size: few; J gene: TRBJ2-7; D gene: TRBD1; CDR3 DNA: TGCAGCGTTGAGGGCGTGAGGGACAGAGATAGCGAGCAGTACTTC; CDR3 protein: CSVEGVRDRDSEQYF
V gene: TRBV4-2; clone size: NA; J gene: TRBJ2-1; D gene: NA; CDR3 DNA: TGTGCCAGCAGCCAAGAGCGACAGTATCCCAACCTCTTC; CDR3 protein: CASSQERQYPNLF
V gene: TRBV19; clone size: few; J gene: TRBJ1-3; D gene: NA; CDR3 DNA: TGTGCCAGTACTCTTCGGGTCGACAGCCTGCAGAACTCTGGAAACACCATATATTTT; CDR3 protein: CASTLRVDSLQNSGNTIYF
V gene: TRBV24-1; clone size: many; J gene: TRBJ2-5; D gene: TRBD1; CDR3 DNA: TGTGCCACCGGACAGGGGACCCAAGAGACCCAGTACTTC; CDR3 protein: CATGQGTQETQYF
V gene: TRBV19; clone size: few; J gene: TRBJ1-2; D gene: TRBD1; CDR3 DNA: TGTGCCAGTAGTAAGGTGGGACAGCTCTATGGCTACACCTTC; CDR3 protein: CASSKVGQLYGYTF
V gene: TRBV20-1; clone size: NA; J gene: TRBJ2-5; D gene: TRBD1; CDR3 DNA: TGCAGTGCTAGATCTACGCGGACAGGGGAAGTCCAAGAGACCCAGTACTTC; CDR3 protein: CSARSTRTGEVQETQYF
V gene: TRBV6-4; clone size: few; J gene: TRBJ2-2; D gene: NA; CDR3 DNA: TGTGCCAGCAGTGACTCAGAGCGTTCGACCGGGGAGCTGTTTTTT; CDR3 protein: CASSDSERSTGELFF
V gene: TRBV28; clone size: NA; J gene: TRBJ1-4; D gene: NA; CDR3 DNA: TGTGCCAGCAGTTTACGGACGTTTAATGAAAAACTGTTTTTT; CDR3 protein: CASSLRTFNEKLFF
V gene: TRBV5-4; clone size: few; J gene: TRBJ2-7; D gene: TRBD2; CDR3 DNA: TGTGCCAGCAGCTTACGCGGGAGGATCTACGAGCAGTACTTC; CDR3 protein: CASSLRGRIYEQYF
V gene: TRBV11-2; clone size: many; J gene: TRBJ2-3; D gene: NA; CDR3 DNA: TGTGCCAGCACTTTCGGACGGATTATCACAGATACGCAGTATTTT; CDR3 protein: CASTFGRIITDTQYF
V gene: TRBV7-9; clone size: many; J gene: TRBJ2-1; D gene: NA; CDR3 DNA: TGTGCCAGCAGCTCTTCCCCGGGCGAGAGGGCGTATGAGCAGTTCTTC; CDR3 protein: CASSSSPGERAYEQFF
V gene: TRBV20-1; clone size: many; J gene: TRBJ2-1; D gene: NA; CDR3 DNA: TGCAGTGCTAGAGAGAACCCGGGAGAGGGGGACAATGAGCAGTTCTTC; CDR3 protein: CSARENPGEGDNEQFF
V gene: TRBV20-1; clone size: few; J gene: TRBJ1-3; D gene: NA; CDR3 DNA: TGCAGTGCTAGGGGACACATCTCTGGAAGCACCATATATTTT; CDR3 protein: CSARGHISGSTIYF
V gene: TRBV24-1; clone size: many; J gene: TRBJ2-5; D gene: TRBD2; CDR3 DNA: TGTGCCACCAGTGATCCAATCCGGACTAGCGGGAGATGGGCAGGAGAGACCCAGTACTTC; CDR3 protein: CATSDPIRTSGRWAGETQYF
V gene: TRBV4-2; clone size: few; J gene: TRBJ2-2; D gene: NA; CDR3 DNA: TGTGCCAGCAGCCCCCTTTACGGGGGACAGAACACCGGGGAGCTGTTTTTT; CDR3 protein: CASSPLYGGQNTGELFF
V gene: TRBV30; clone size: few; J gene: TRBJ1-1; D gene: NA; CDR3 DNA: TGTGCCTGGCTCTATCAATCCGGGACAAACCCTGGGAACACTGAAGCTTTCTTT; CDR3 protein: CAWLYQSGTNPGNTEAFF
V gene: TRBV13; clone size: NA; J gene: TRBJ2-2; D gene: TRBD1; CDR3 DNA: TGTGCCAGCAGCTCTCCGGGACAGACTGATACGAACACCGGGGAGCTGTTTTTT; CDR3 protein: CASSSPGQTDTNTGELFF
V gene: TRBV20-1; clone size: many; J gene: TRBJ2-2; D gene: NA; CDR3 DNA: TGCAGTGCACCGAGGACGGGCACCGGGGAGCTGTTTTTT; CDR3 protein: CSAPRTGTGELFF
V gene: TRBV6-2/TRBV6-3; clone size: many; J gene: TRBJ1-1; D gene: NA; CDR3 DNA: TGTGCCAGCAGCTCAGCCTCCATGAACACTGAAGCTTTCTTT; CDR3 protein: CASSSASMNTEAFF
V gene: TRBV20-1; clone size: many; J gene: TRBJ2-7; D gene: NA; CDR3 DNA: TGCAGTGCAATGGTTCCCTACGAGCAGTACTTC; CDR3 protein: CSAMVPYEQYF
V gene: TRBV4-1; clone size: few; J gene: TRBJ2-1; D gene: NA; CDR3 DNA: TGCGCCAGCAGCCCCCACCCCGCAGCGAATGAGCAGTTCTTC; CDR3 protein: CASSPHPAANEQFF
V gene: TRBV5-6; clone size: NA; J gene: TRBJ2-7; D gene: NA; CDR3 DNA: TGTGCCAGCAGCTCGGCCGGGGGTAACGAGCAGTACTTC; CDR3 protein: CASSSAGGNEQYF
V gene: TRBV4-2; clone size: NA; J gene: TRBJ2-3; D gene: NA; CDR3 DNA: TGTGCCAGCAGCCAAGAGGTCGGCGGTCGGGATACGCAGTATTTT; CDR3 protein: CASSQEVGGRDTQYF
V gene: TRBV5-1; clone size: many; J gene: TRBJ2-3; D gene: TRBD2; CDR3 DNA: TGCGCCAGCAGCTCGACCCGACTAGCGCTTAGCACAGATACGCAGTATTTT; CDR3 protein: CASSSTRLALSTDTQYF
V gene: TRBV30; clone size: many; J gene: TRBJ2-3; D gene: NA; CDR3 DNA: TGTGCCTGGGGGATCTTGGCGGGGCAGTATTTT; CDR3 protein: CAWGILAGQYF
V gene: TRBV11-2; clone size: many; J gene: TRBJ2-2; D gene: TRBD2; CDR3 DNA: TGTGCCAGCAGCGTACTAGCGGGGGGCACCGGGGAGCTGTTTTTT; CDR3 protein: CASSVLAGGTGELFF
V gene: TRBV7-2; clone size: many; J gene: TRBJ1-5; D gene: NA; CDR3 DNA: TGTGCCAGCAGCTTAAGACAGGCCGGGGAGCCCCAGCATTTT; CDR3 protein: CASSLRQAGEPQHF
V gene: TRBV11-2; clone size: many; J gene: TRBJ1-1; D gene: NA; CDR3 DNA: TGTGCCAGCAGGTATAGTACGAACACTGAAGCTTTCTTT; CDR3 protein: CASRYSTNTEAFF
V gene: TRBV5-1; clone size: many; J gene: TRBJ2-5; D gene: NA; CDR3 DNA: TGCGCCAGCAGCTTGCGGAGCGGCCCAAACACCGGGACCCAGTACTTC; CDR3 protein: CASSLRSGPNTGTQYF
V gene: TRBV5-6; clone size: NA; J gene: TRBJ1-5; D gene: NA; CDR3 DNA: TGTGCCAGCAGCTTGGTCTCGGACGCAAGAAGGCCCCAGCATTTT; CDR3 protein: CASSLVSDARRPQHF
V gene: TRBV20-1; clone size: few; J gene: TRBJ1-3; D gene: NA; CDR3 DNA: TGCAGTGCTCGGGGGGCGTCAGAACCTGGAAACACCATATATTTT; CDR3 protein: CSARGASEPGNTIYF
V gene: TRBV24-1; clone size: many; J gene: TRBJ2-2; D gene: TRBD1; CDR3 DNA: TGTGCCACCAGTGATTCAAGGACAGGGTCCTCCGGGGAGCTGTTTTTT; CDR3 protein: CATSDSRTGSSGELFF
V gene: TRBV7-2; clone size: many; J gene: TRBJ2-6; D gene: NA; CDR3 DNA: TGTGCCAGCAGCTTCTCAGGGGCGCGCGGGGCCAACGTCCTGACTTTC; CDR3 protein: CASSFSGARGANVLTF
V gene: TRBV24-1; clone size: NA; J gene: TRBJ2-2; D gene: NA; CDR3 DNA: TGTGCCACCAGCTCCCCGGCGGGGTCGAACACCGGGGAGCTGTTTTTT; CDR3 protein: CATSSPAGSNTGELFF